These 18 T cell receptor beta chains originate from one sample sequenced in a study of identical twins. Via MiXCR, TCRdb re-called the 5' RACE reads, giving one row per CDR3 protein. The table has hundreds of thousands of distinct CDR3 sequences, 5.5% to 7% seen once; the top ten hold roughly 3.7%. These data also featured in a second study, about yellow fever vaccine responses in identical twins.

Sequencing was carried out using memory (CD45RO+) T cells sorted from blood. These receptors came from a woman under 30 in good health.

The gene calls are TRBV27 and TRBJ2-5; D is possibly TRBD1 (8 bases). Germline CDR1 and CDR2: MNHEY and SMNVEV (reference sequence). The ends were cut back, 4 bases at V and 6 bases at J, with 12 bases in the middle. This CDR3 spans 13 amino acids. This CDR3 reads CASSYRGGKTQYF. CDR3 coding DNA: TGTGCCAGCAGTTACAGGGGGGGGAAGACCCAGTACTTC.

This clonotype was seen at least ten times. The chain is built from TRBV5-1 and TRBJ1-6; TRBD1 might be the D (5 bases). Germline V CDR1 and CDR2: SGHRS, YFSETQ. The CDR3 has 15 amino acids. V lost 4 bases to trimming and J lost 7 bases, with 15 bases between them. The CDR3 spells CASSDTGTVNSPLHF. The CDR3 nucleotides read TGCGCCAGCAGCGACACCGGGACGGTCAATTCACCCCTCCACTTT.

This clonotype was detected many times. The chain links TRBV5-1 to TRBJ1-5, with TRBD1 matching 8 bases. After removal of 8 bases from V and 5 bases from J, the junction contained 12 bases not matched to a gene. CDR3 length: 15 amino acids. CDR1 and CDR2 (germline): SGHRS, YFSETQ. In DNA, the CDR3 is TGCGCCAGTAGCCCCCAGGGGGCCTACGATCAGCCCCAGCATTTT. Amino acid sequence: CASSPQGAYDQPQHF.

This clonotype was counted at least ten times. This sequence joins TRBV7-8 and TRBJ2-2, with 7 nucleotides matching TRBD1. The V segment lost 5 bases and the J segment 1 base; nucleotides outside the gene matches: 4. The CDR3 runs to 15 residues. Germline values: CDR1 SGHVS, CDR2 FQNEAQ. DNA for the CDR3: TGTGCCAGCAGCCCTGGACAGGAGAACACCGGGGAGCTGTTTTTT. Its translation is CASSPGQENTGELFF.

The sample holds many counts of this clonotype. The genes are TRBV3-1 and TRBJ1-3; maybe TRBD1 (5 bases). The CDR3 runs to 14 residues. Germline CDR1 is LGHDT and CDR2 is YNNKEL (reference sequence). Trimming removed 1 base from V and 4 bases from J, with 8 bases in between. CDR3 residues: CASSQAGRGNTIYF. The CDR3 DNA reads TGTGCCAGCAGCCAAGCAGGGCGGGGAAACACCATATATTTT.

As DNA, the CDR3 is TGTGCCAGCAGTCGGGCCCTAGGACAAGTGGGAACCGAGCAGTACTTC. Translated, it gives CASSRALGQVGTEQYF. This sequence joins TRBV3-1 and TRBJ2-7, with D perhaps matching TRBD1 (5 bases). The length of the CDR3 is 16 residues. From germline, CDR1 is LGHDT and CDR2 YNNKEL (reference sequence). Trimming stripped 6 bases from V and 6 bases from J, with 24 bases between.

This clonotype was counted a few times. The genes are TRBV6-4 and TRBJ2-3, with a tentative D call TRBD1 (7 bases). CDR3 length equals 15 residues. Germline CDR1 and CDR2: MRHNA and SNTAGT. Trimming pared 3 bases from V and 3 bases from J, leaving 13 bases between. In nucleotides, the CDR3 is TGTGCCAGCAGTGAAGGGGCAGGGGGGACAGATACGCAGTATTTT. This sequence encodes CASSEGAGGTDTQYF.

At least ten counts were recorded for this clonotype. The chain carries TRBV9 and TRBJ1-1, with TRBD1 as a possible D gene (5 bases). The germline CDR1 and CDR2 sequences are SGDLS and YYNGEE. V was pared by 3 bases and J by 8 bases, with 11 bases between. The CDR3 runs to 12 residues. CDR3 coding DNA: TGTGCCAGCAGCGAAAGGGGAACCGAAGCTTTCTTT. Amino acid sequence: CASSERGTEAFF. Full variable domain (rest looked up from reference TRBV9 and TRBJ1-1): DSGVTQTPKHLITATGQRVTLRCSPRSGDLSVYWYQQSLDQGLQFLIQYYNGEERAKGNILERFSAQQFPDLHSELNLSSLELGDSALYFCASSERGTEAFFGQGTRLTVV.

This chain joins TRBV20-1 and TRBJ2-3; D unresolved. CDR1 and CDR2 from the germline V gene are DFQATT and SNEGSKA (reference sequence). V was cut by 2 bases and J by 4 bases, with 4 bases left in between. The CDR3 contains 11 residues. CDR3 nucleotides: TGCAGTGCTAGATACGCAGATACGCAGTATTTT. Amino acids: CSARYADTQYF.

There are a few counts of this clonotype. The chain uses TRBV5-1 and TRBJ2-3; tentative D call: TRBD2 (7 bases). This CDR3 is 14 amino acids long. V was cut by 5 bases and J by 4 bases, with 14 bases left in between. CDR1 and CDR2 from the germline V gene are SGHRS and YFSETQ. The CDR3 DNA follows: TGCGCCAGCAGTTCCGGGGGGCAGGCAGATACGCAGTATTTT. Amino acids: CASSSGGQADTQYF.

This clonotype was counted only a few times. The chain joins TRBV2 to TRBJ2-1, with D tentatively TRBD2 (6 bases). Trimming stripped 8 bases from V and 4 bases from J, with 15 bases between. From germline, CDR1 is SNHLY and CDR2 FYNNEI. The CDR3 is 14 amino acids. CDR3 region: CASGKGAGYNEQFF. The DNA for the CDR3 is TGTGCCAGCGGGAAGGGTGCGGGGTACAATGAGCAGTTCTTC.

Comment on this clonotype: Being one base from a much bigger clone, this may be a read error. The V call is TRBV27, the J call TRBJ2-7; D is perhaps TRBD2 (6 bases). Germline V gene data show CDR1 as MNHEY and CDR2 as SMNVEV (reference sequence). The CDR3 runs to 16 residues. V lost 5 bases to trimming and J lost 5 bases, with 22 bases between them. The CDR3, as DNA: TGTGCCAGCAGTCAACTTCCGGGACTCGGACCGCACGAGCAGTACTTC. Protein: CASSQLPGLGPHEQYF.

This clonotype was seen at least ten times. This rearrangement joins TRBV5-5 to TRBJ1-1; the D gene is possibly TRBD1 (6 bases). In germline, CDR1 is SGHKS, CDR2 YYEKEE (reference sequence). This CDR3 comprises 14 residues. Deletions cut 0 bases from V and 1 base from J, with 7 bases between. CDR3: CASSLEQGNTEAFF. CDR3 DNA sequence: TGTGCCAGCAGCTTGGAACAGGGGAACACTGAAGCTTTCTTT.

This clonotype was seen only a few times. A read error may account for a junction end that differs from germline. The chain uses TRBV20-1 and TRBJ2-1; 16 nucleotides agree with TRBD2. Germline lookup yields CDR1 DFQATT and CDR2 SNEGSKA (reference sequence). This CDR3 has 16 residues. The CDR3 spells CCAREGLAGGLNEQFF. In DNA, the CDR3 is TGCTGTGCTAGAGAGGGACTAGCGGGAGGGCTCAATGAGCAGTTCTTC.

This clonotype has a handful of counts. The rearrangement links TRBV14 to TRBJ2-5, with 8 bases identical to TRBD1. With 4 bases clipped from V and 5 bases from J, the junction kept 9 bases outside the gene matches. The CDR3 sequence is 15 residues long. The V gene's germline CDR1 is SGHDN and CDR2 FVKESK. CDR3 coding DNA: TGTGCCAGCAGCCCGCGACAGGGGAGAGGCGAGACCCAGTACTTC. Encoded protein: CASSPRQGRGETQYF.

The J gene is TRBJ2-7, the V gene TRBV14; D is perhaps TRBD2 (6 bases). V shed 4 bases and J shed 1 base, with 11 bases lying between them. The germline V gene encodes CDR1 SGHDN and CDR2 FVKESK. The CDR3 runs 14 residues. CDR3 sequence reads: CASSRSGRSYEQYF. The CDR3 nucleotides are TGTGCCAGCAGCCGTTCAGGGAGGTCCTACGAGCAGTACTTC.

In this sample, this clonotype turned up many times. This chain connects TRBV10-3 to TRBJ2-3; the match to TRBD2 covers 7 bases. Looked up from germline, CDR1 is ENHRY and CDR2 is SYGVKD. The junction had 15 bases not matched to a gene; V was cut back by 7 bases and J by 8 bases. The CDR3 consists of 15 residues. CDR3 nucleotide sequence: TGTGCCATCACCCCGGGAGGCCAAGGCGACGGTACGCAGTATTTT. Protein: CAITPGGQGDGTQYF.

Ten or more counts support this clonotype. The rearrangement links TRBV12-3 or TRBV12-4 to TRBJ2-5; D is unclear. The CDR3 covers 16 residues. V was trimmed by 2 bases and J by 5 bases, leaving 18 bases between them. The CDR3 region has the DNA TGTGCCAGCAGTTTAAGCGCGCCAGCTCTGGCGGAGACCCAGTACTTC. It encodes CASSLSAPALAETQYF.